This T cell receptor (beta chain) was identified in a study of T-cell reconstitution after alpha-beta-depleted transplantation in children. General observations from the study: High day-60 TCRbeta diversity in some patients came from surviving recipient T cells and thymic progenitors. Diversity and T-cell counts at one year after transplant derived mostly from new T cells. About two months after transplant, alpha-beta T cells reportedly came from several hundred expanded graft clones.

This clonotype was seen a few times. Its antigen is undetermined. One junction end does not reproduce the germline sequence, and a read error may be involved. Looked up from germline, CDR1 is DFQATT and CDR2 is SNEGSKA (reference sequence). The CDR3 runs to 8 residues. As it was prepared, the TCRbeta library received unique molecular identifiers. TCRdb analysed the PCR reads with MiXCR anew, one entry per CDR3 protein. Of 450,000 to 700,000 distinct CDR3 sequences in the sample, approximately 30% are singletons; the top ten hold 35% to 40%. The receptor was isolated from a boy under two years old with Wiskott-Aldrich syndrome, due to receive a stem cell transplant. The material was PBMCs, obtained before TCRalphabeta/CD19-depleted stem cell transplant. The rearrangement joins TRBV20-1 to TRBJ1-2; no definite D call. The chain's CDR3 is CSAPRSLF. CDR3 nucleotide sequence: TGCAGTGCTCCTAGGTCACTCTTC.